The rows below give T cell receptor beta chains drawn from one sample of a study of PD-1 blockade in classical Hodgkin lymphoma. The repertoire was sequenced with immunoSEQ multiplex PCR; TCRdb's copy has only in-frame clones and lacks some. The sample has about 21,000 clones, more than 70% seen once; the top ten hold less than 25%. Sequencing used peripheral blood mononuclear cells (PBMCs), obtained before the fourth cycle of nivolumab. The origin of the receptors is a human donor with classical Hodgkin lymphoma. The CDR3 runs from the conserved cysteine through the conserved F or W. The order of the fields is V gene, D gene, clone size, J gene, CDR3 DNA, CDR3 protein. A D gene is named only where the DNA matches it firmly. A row's size may be missing; if present it is once, few, many or a size class.

V: TRBV18; D: NA; size: few; J: TRBJ2-3; DNA: TGTGCCAGCTCACCACTCCCAGACGATACGCAGTATTTT; CDR3: CASSPLPDDTQYF
V: TRBV25-1; D: NA; size: NA; J: TRBJ2-2; DNA: TGTGCCAGCAGTGAAGTCCCTCGAGGCGAGAACACCGGGGAGCTGTTTTTT; CDR3: CASSEVPRGENTGELFF
V: TRBV7-2; D: NA; size: NA; J: TRBJ2-1; DNA: TGTGCCACCGCCCTCGGCCTTTCCTACAATGAGCAGTTCTTC; CDR3: CATALGLSYNEQFF
V: TRBV6-1; D: NA; size: NA; J: TRBJ1-6; DNA: TGTGCCAGCAGTGAAGAACGGCTGTACCTTTCACCCCTCCACTTT; CDR3: CASSEERLYLSPLHF
V: TRBV13; D: NA; size: NA; J: TRBJ2-5; DNA: TGTGCCAGCAGCGATAGCCCAGGGGTTCGGGAGACCCAGTACTTC; CDR3: CASSDSPGVRETQYF
V: TRBV23-1; D: NA; size: NA; J: TRBJ2-2; DNA: TGCGCCAGCAGCCTGCGCGGGACATTGAACACCGGGGAGCTGTTTTTT; CDR3: CASSLRGTLNTGELFF
V: TRBV4-3; D: TRBD2; size: NA; J: TRBJ2-2; DNA: TGCGCCAGCAGCCGGGACTATCTTGCCGGGGAGCTGTTTTTT; CDR3: CASSRDYLAGELFF
V: TRBV25-1; D: NA; size: NA; J: TRBJ2-7; DNA: TGTGCCAGCCGTCAGCCCAACTCCTACGAGCAGTACTTC; CDR3: CASRQPNSYEQYF
V: TRBV9; D: NA; size: NA; J: TRBJ1-2; DNA: TGTGCCAGCAGTCATGGACGGAGCCTCGGCGGCTACACCTTC; CDR3: CASSHGRSLGGYTF
V: TRBV19; D: NA; size: NA; J: TRBJ2-3; DNA: TGTGCCAGTAGTCCAGGGACGGACACAGATACGCAGTATTTT; CDR3: CASSPGTDTDTQYF
V: TRBV5-1; D: NA; size: NA; J: TRBJ1-1; DNA: TGCGCCAGCAGCTTGGTGGCAGGGGTGGGAGTCACTGAAGCTTTCTTT; CDR3: CASSLVAGVGVTEAFF
V: TRBV28; D: TRBD2; size: NA; J: TRBJ2-3; DNA: TGTGCCAGCAGTACTCTAGCGGGGGGGTTTGGCACAGATACGCAGTATTTT; CDR3: CASSTLAGGFGTDTQYF
V: TRBV2; D: TRBD1; size: NA; J: TRBJ1-2; DNA: TGTGCCAGCAAGGTCCCAGGGGGCGTTGCGAATGGCTACACCTTC; CDR3: CASKVPGGVANGYTF
V: TRBV2; D: NA; size: NA; J: TRBJ2-7; DNA: TGTGCCAGCAGTGCTTATTTGGGCAGGGCCTACGAGCAGTACTTC; CDR3: CASSAYLGRAYEQYF
V: TRBV19; D: TRBD1; size: NA; J: TRBJ1-5; DNA: TGTGCCAGTAGTATACCGGGGACAGGGAGCAATCAGCCCCAGCATTTT; CDR3: CASSIPGTGSNQPQHF
V: TRBV11-2; D: NA; size: NA; J: TRBJ1-5; DNA: TGTGCCAGCAGCCTCTCCGGGACCACCAATCAGCCCCAGCATTTT; CDR3: CASSLSGTTNQPQHF
V: TRBV10-2; D: NA; size: few; J: TRBJ2-1; DNA: TGCGCCAGCTGGGATCAGGGACGTTCGGGGAATGAGCAGTTCTTC; CDR3: CASWDQGRSGNEQFF
V: TRBV10-3; D: NA; size: few; J: TRBJ2-3; DNA: TGTGCCATCAGTCGGGAGTCTAGCGGCACAGATACGCAGTATTTT; CDR3: CAISRESSGTDTQYF
V: TRBV5-4; D: TRBD2; size: NA; J: TRBJ2-2; DNA: TGTGCCAGCAGCGGGCCGGGACTAGCGGGACCCGGGGAGCTGTTTTTT; CDR3: CASSGPGLAGPGELFF
V: TRBV7-8; D: NA; size: NA; J: TRBJ1-6; DNA: TGTGCCAGCAGTCTCGGTTGGACCGGGCGCGGTGCACCCCTCCACTTT; CDR3: CASSLGWTGRGAPLHF
V: TRBV6-1; D: NA; size: NA; J: TRBJ2-2; DNA: TGTGCCAGCAGTCCGGACAGACCGAACACCGGGGAGCTGTTTTTT; CDR3: CASSPDRPNTGELFF
V: TRBV27; D: NA; size: NA; J: TRBJ1-2; DNA: TGTGCCAGCAGTTTAGGGGGCAGAACTAACTATGGCTACACCTTC; CDR3: CASSLGGRTNYGYTF
V: TRBV19; D: NA; size: NA; J: TRBJ1-2; DNA: TGTGCTACCGGACGGAGGTCGAACTATGGCTACACCTTC; CDR3: CATGRRSNYGYTF
V: TRBV9; D: NA; size: NA; J: TRBJ2-5; DNA: TGTGCCAGCAGCGCGGTAGGCGTGACAGCTGAGACCCAGTACTTC; CDR3: CASSAVGVTAETQYF
V: TRBV6-6; D: NA; size: NA; J: TRBJ2-7; DNA: TGTGCCAGCAGTTACGAACAGGCCTACGAGCAGTACTTC; CDR3: CASSYEQAYEQYF
V: TRBV5-6; D: TRBD2; size: once; J: TRBJ2-5; DNA: TGTGCCAGCAGCTTCCGACTAGCGGGGCCCCAAGAGACCCAGTACTTC; CDR3: CASSFRLAGPQETQYF
V: TRBV30; D: NA; size: NA; J: TRBJ2-7; DNA: TGTGCCTGGAGCCTACAGGGCTACGAGCAGTACTTC; CDR3: CAWSLQGYEQYF
V: TRBV10-3; D: NA; size: NA; J: TRBJ2-3; DNA: TGTGCCATCAGTGTGTCAGGGTGGACAGATACGCAGTATTTT; CDR3: CAISVSGWTDTQYF
V: TRBV11-2; D: NA; size: NA; J: TRBJ2-2; DNA: TGTGCCAGCAGCTTGAGATCCTACACCGGGGAGCTGTTTTTT; CDR3: CASSLRSYTGELFF
V: TRBV21-1; D: NA; size: NA; J: TRBJ2-5; DNA: TGTGCCAGCCCCCAGGGCGGGGGGGCCTTCGGTCAAGAGACCCAGTACTTC; CDR3: CASPQGGGAFGQETQYF
V: TRBV18; D: TRBD2; size: NA; J: TRBJ2-2; DNA: TGTGCCAGCTCACCTCGGACTAGCGGAACCGGGGAGCTGTTTTTT; CDR3: CASSPRTSGTGELFF
V: TRBV30; D: NA; size: NA; J: TRBJ2-7; DNA: TGTGCCTGGAGTGTAGCGATATACTACGAGCAGTACTTC; CDR3: CAWSVAIYYEQYF
V: TRBV4-1; D: TRBD1; size: once; J: TRBJ1-1; DNA: TGCGCCAGCAGCCAAGACGGGGGCAGGGGGCAACCCCCCTCTGAAGCTTTCTTT; CDR3: CASSQDGGRGQPPSEAFF
V: TRBV6-1; D: NA; size: NA; J: TRBJ2-5; DNA: TGTGCCAGCACCGTGGGGGGTGAGACCCAGTACTTC; CDR3: CASTVGGETQYF
V: TRBV5-1; D: NA; size: NA; J: TRBJ1-1; DNA: TGCGCCAGCAGCTTGGGGGTAAACGCTGAAGCTTTCTTT; CDR3: CASSLGVNAEAFF
V: TRBV5-1; D: NA; size: NA; J: TRBJ2-2; DNA: TGCGCCAGCAGCCATGGGACTCTAGGGGCCGGGGAGCTGTTTTTT; CDR3: CASSHGTLGAGELFF
V: TRBV7-9; D: NA; size: NA; J: TRBJ2-5; DNA: TGTGCCAGCAGCACTTCAATGCATCAAGAGACCCAGTACTTC; CDR3: CASSTSMHQETQYF
V: TRBV5-1; D: NA; size: NA; J: TRBJ1-1; DNA: TGCGCCAGCAGCCTGGTGGCAGGCCGGGGAGCTTTCTTT; CDR3: CASSLVAGRGAFF
V: TRBV5-1; D: NA; size: NA; J: TRBJ1-1; DNA: TGCGCCAGCAGGTCAGATAACACTGAAGCTTTCTTT; CDR3: CASRSDNTEAFF
V: TRBV27; D: NA; size: NA; J: TRBJ2-7; DNA: TGTGCCAGCAGCCTGACTACATCCTACGAGCAGTACTTC; CDR3: CASSLTTSYEQYF
V: TRBV27; D: TRBD2; size: once; J: TRBJ2-3; DNA: TGTGCCAGCAGTATTATCGGACGCGGGGGGTTTGGCACAGATACGCAGTATTTT; CDR3: CASSIIGRGGFGTDTQYF